This TCR beta chain was captured in a study of blood T cell repertoires in COVID-19. For the study at large: Samples came from the United States, Italy and Spain, spanning acute and convalescent COVID-19. From T cells, B-cell-depleted T cells, or PBMCs came the material, which was cDNA or gDNA.

Original methodology: Estimates of nucleated cell counts were drawn from the amplification of reference gene primers. This table comes from immunoSEQ multiplex PCR, and its TCRdb copy is limited to in-frame clones, with some not included. V, J and clone size are taken as reported in that table, and D and trimming were inferred from the DNA itself. This sample has about 260,000 clones, with 88% found just once. This CDR3 comprises 14 residues. CDR1 and CDR2 (germline): GTSNPN, SVGIG (reference sequence). V lost 3 bases, J lost 0 bases, and 11 bases lay in between. This chain joins TRBV30 and TRBJ1-2, with D perhaps TRBD1 (6 bases). The sample taken for sequencing was peripheral blood. The clonotype was recovered from a man in his 60s who had recovered from COVID-19. The CDR3 region has the DNA TGTGCCTGGAGGTGGCAGGGGACTAACTATGGCTACACCTTC. This gives the protein CAWRWQGTNYGYTF.